This entry concerns a single TCR beta chain. Its antigen is unknown. One base away there is no much larger clone; base qualities are not given. The sample originates from a study of identical twins (dated by TCRdb to the mid-2010s). In terms of the full investigation: To test whether fetal clonotypes persist, this study deep-sequenced TCR alpha and beta repertoires from monozygotic twins, from unrelated adults of various ages, and from cord blood. To rule out contamination, the twin experiments were replicated at different times with different library preparation protocols.

Overall results and qualifications from the work: Because the same donors could not be followed over many years, the conclusions depended on cross-sectional statistical analysis. In monozygotic twins, out-of-frame TCR alpha sharing was systematically underestimated by recombination models, although the models agreed with sharing between unrelated individuals. Abundant cord blood beta clonotypes carried fewer insertions; young adult naive repertoires showed a weaker similar trend, while memory repertoires showed none. Compared with coincidental sharing between unrelated individuals, out-of-frame TCR alpha sequences shared between twins showed an excess of sequences with low generation probability. The excess sharing between twins in beta out-of-frame sequences was weaker because fewer shared sequences reduced the signal-to-noise ratio. Invariant T cells such as MAIT and iNKT could partly confound zero-insertion analyses, though diverse VJ usage argued against this for most clonotypes.

Reading the germline V gene (reference sequence) gives CDR1 SEHNR and CDR2 FQNEAQ. V is cut by 5 bases and J by 5 bases, and the space between the germline ends is 18 bases. From the cysteine up to the phenylalanine, the CDR3 has a length of 15 residues. Only the CDR3 region is kept as DNA, spanning 45 bases read in frame from base 1. Receptors were amplified or captured by 5' RACE. TCRdb records Illumina HiSeq 2000 as the sequencer. A universal primer binding site was introduced by template switching, and a unique molecular identifier was present in the final cDNA, enabling accurate counting of TCR cDNA molecules. Specific primers in the conserved constant-segment region were used to synthesize first-strand cDNA for TCR alpha and beta chains. Each cDNA library was double barcoded, with a SMART-Mk sample barcode plus Illumina barcodes, to control for contamination. Two successive PCR steps introduced TruSeq adapter sequences along with Illumina sample barcodes. TCR alpha and beta cDNA libraries were sequenced on the Illumina HiSeq platform with custom primers. The published analysis was carried out like this. Raw reads were processed with MiGEC to extract unique molecular identifiers, and MiXCR was used to determine CDR3 positions. Recombination models were inferred per individual with the repgenHMM and IGoR tools using an EM algorithm. The analysis of shared clonotypes was done with the tcR package in R, with sharing normalized by the product of cloneset sizes. To study raw recombination without the effects of thymic and clonal selection, out-of-frame nonproductive sequences were analyzed. TCRdb redid the processing of the public reads, applying fastp at Q25 and MiXCR, and retained in-frame beta chains. Entries are consolidated by CDR3 protein sequence, retaining the most common genes and DNA. The V and J calls and clone size are TCRdb's, not the authors'. Present in this sample are roughly 480,000 distinct CDR3 sequences, 20% to 30% of which were seen just once. The top ten clonotypes cover 2.9% of the sample.

Only healthy Caucasian donors were included. The twin cohort comprised three pairs of female monozygotic twins, all aged about 18 to 30 years. Positive isolation kits from Invitrogen were used to isolate CD4+ and CD8+ T cell populations. This sample was shared with a second study, whose subject was T cells expressing NK-cell markers. As noted in the second study: Three sorted T-cell subsets (CD3+CD56+NKG2C+, CD3+CD56+NKG2C- and CD3+CD56-NKG2C+) from several donors had their TCR beta-chain repertoires profiled. Among the eight sequenced donors, seven were HCMV-seropositive and one was HCMV-seronegative. To restrict sorting to alphabetaTCR-expressing T cells, an anti-gammadeltaTCR antibody was added in several experiments. For roughly 6 donors, the dominant CD3+CD56+NKG2C+ clonotypes were among the top 10 CD8+ clonotypes and accounted for roughly 1.0-8% of CD8+ T cells. Those dominant clonotypes were again the most abundant among CD3+CD56-NKG2C+ cells in several donors, at roughly 25-65%. It remained unclear whether the expanded NKG2C-expressing T cell clones were specific for HCMV antigens. Randomly selected healthy volunteers, three men and five women, were used as the eight sequenced donors. HCMV serostatus was determined by detecting HCMV-specific IgG in serum with a commercial ELISA kit. Reads were demultiplexed and grouped by UMI with MIGEC, and clonotypes were assembled and quantified with MiTCR. To remove erroneous sequences, TCR cDNA sequences were retained only when supported by two or more reads. The tcR package was used for downstream repertoire analysis, and clonotypes were matched between fractions using CDR3 nucleotide sequence together with V segment. VDJmatch was used to annotate antigen specificity against VDJdb, with one amino acid substitution allowed in CDR3.

The chain is encoded by TRBV7-9 joined to TRBJ1-1, with TRBD1 perhaps the D gene, on 6 matching bases. The specimen sequenced was CD4+ T cells sorted from blood. This clonotype was sampled from a woman between 18 and 30 years old in good health. The CDR3 region: CASSLRGAKKTEAFF. The nucleotides are TGTGCCAGCAGCCTAAGGGGGGCTAAGAAAACTGAAGCTTTCTTT. The reference TRBV7-9 and TRBJ1-1 proteins fill in what lies around the CDR3, so the full variable domain reads DTGVSQNPRHKITKRGQNVTFRCDPISEHNRLYWYRQTLGQGPEFLTYFQNEAQLEKSRLLSDRFSAERPKGSFSTLEIQRTEQGDSAMYLCASSLRGAKKTEAFFGQGTRLTVV.